This T cell receptor (beta chain) emerged from a study of technical replicates of blood from a handful of donors. The data were produced by immunoSEQ multiplex PCR, yet TCRdb's version contains in-frame clones alone and is incomplete. The table has some 14,000 clones, approximately 88% seen once; the top ten hold 8% to 11%. The TCR sequence derives from a human donor in good health. Sequencing was done on a sample of PBMCs.

CDR3 residues: CASRVGLAGWNEQFF. In nucleotides, the CDR3 is TGTGCCAGCAGGGTTGGACTAGCGGGATGGAATGAGCAGTTCTTC. The chain couples TRBV2 to TRBJ2-1, with 12 nucleotides matching TRBD2. V was pared by 6 bases and J by 7 bases, with 7 bases of the junction left unmatched. The CDR3 spans 15 residues. Germline assignment: CDR1 SNHLY and CDR2 FYNNEI.